The T cell receptor beta chain described here comes from a study of CD8+ T cells in alopecia areata. Described treatment: oral pan-JAK inhibitor, 5-10 mg twice daily. This CDR3 has 13 residues. In germline, CDR1 is SQVTM, CDR2 ANQGSEA. Trimming removed 4 bases at V and 3 bases at J, with 9 bases between. After isolation, RNA underwent reverse transcription to generate cDNA as the sequencing template. Some clones are missing from TCRdb's copy, which holds only in-frame ones; the method was immunoSEQ multiplex PCR. The sample records about 140,000 clones, approximately 86% being singletons. The clonotype comes from a human donor with alopecia areata. The sequencing here drew on CD8+ T cells sorted from blood, taken at week 4, from a patient treated with tofacitinib. The chain combines TRBV29-1 with TRBJ2-2; D possibly corresponds to TRBD1 (6 bases). The CDR3 sequence: CSVAQGYTGELFF. For the CDR3, the DNA is TGCAGCGTTGCACAGGGTTACACCGGGGAGCTGTTTTTT.